Here is one TCR beta chain with its context. Extraction and reverse transcription of RNA yielded cDNA as the sequencing template. Clones were read by immunoSEQ multiplex PCR, and TCRdb kept only the in-frame ones, dropping some. Of roughly 19,000 clones in the sample, about 70% were seen once. Germline CDR1 and CDR2: WNHNN and SYGVQD (reference sequence). V lost 0 bases and J lost 8, with 10 bases in between. CDR3 length: 13 residues. This sample was taken from a study of CD8+ T cells in alopecia areata. Punch biopsies of lesional scalp, plus peripheral blood, were taken from alopecia areata patients. The sample in question was skin, obtained at week 0. The chain employs TRBV10-1 and TRBJ1-2; no clear D gene. The TCR sequence derives from a human donor with alopecia areata. The CDR3 is CASSESQVQGYTF. The CDR3 region has the DNA TGCGCCAGCAGTGAGTCACAAGTCCAAGGCTACACCTTC.